This T cell receptor beta chain originates from a study of cytomegalovirus exposure and HLA in healthy donors. Study outcomes and limitations: The study labeled under 200 TCR beta chains cytomegalovirus-associated. Most TCR sequences were uncommon, yet certain public TCRs appeared in many donors. In vitro experiments confirmed that a few CMV-associated chains were specific for CMV antigens.

V dropped 1 base and J dropped 5 bases, with 11 bases sitting between them. Germline CDR1 SGHVS, CDR2 FQNEAQ. The CDR3 loop spans 14 amino acids. The donors were members of the validation cohort comprising about 120 subjects, separate from the roughly 600-subject first cohort. Using immunoSEQ multiplex PCR, the repertoire was profiled, and TCRdb retains in-frame clones only, with some absent. The table shows about 360,000 clones, with more than 80% occurring only once. For this clone: Its matching antigen is unknown.

The chain uses TRBV7-8 and TRBJ2-5, with a weak D call TRBD1 (6 bases). This receptor was obtained from a woman aged 18-29 years in good health and CMV-seronegative. The specimen was PBMCs. CDR3 DNA: TGTGCCAGCAGCTTAGGGTCAGGGGCGGAGACCCAGTACTTC. Its protein is CASSLGSGAETQYF.